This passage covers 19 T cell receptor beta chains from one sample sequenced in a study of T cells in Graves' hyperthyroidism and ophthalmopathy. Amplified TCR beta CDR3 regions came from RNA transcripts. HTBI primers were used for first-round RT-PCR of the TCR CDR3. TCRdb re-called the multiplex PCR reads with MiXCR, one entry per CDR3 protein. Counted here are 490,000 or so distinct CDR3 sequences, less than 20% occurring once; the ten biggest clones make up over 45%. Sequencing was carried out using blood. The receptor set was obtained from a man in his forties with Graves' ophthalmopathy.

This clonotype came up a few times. CDR3 sequence: CASRTGGVGYGYTF. CDR3 sequence (DNA): TGTGCCAGTCGCACAGGGGGTGTTGGCTATGGCTACACCTTC. The V gene is TRBV27, the J gene TRBJ1-2; the match to TRBD1 covers 8 bases. V was clipped by 9 bases and J by 4 bases; unmatched bases: 10. The germline CDR1 and CDR2 sequences are MNHEY and SMNVEV (reference sequence). CDR3 length: 14 amino acids.

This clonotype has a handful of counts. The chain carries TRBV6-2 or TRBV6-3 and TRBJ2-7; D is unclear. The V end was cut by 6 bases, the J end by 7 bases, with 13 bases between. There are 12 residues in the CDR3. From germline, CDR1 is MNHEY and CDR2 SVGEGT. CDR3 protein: CASSLPQREQYF. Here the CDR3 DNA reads TGTGCCAGCAGCCTACCCCAGAGGGAGCAGTACTTC.

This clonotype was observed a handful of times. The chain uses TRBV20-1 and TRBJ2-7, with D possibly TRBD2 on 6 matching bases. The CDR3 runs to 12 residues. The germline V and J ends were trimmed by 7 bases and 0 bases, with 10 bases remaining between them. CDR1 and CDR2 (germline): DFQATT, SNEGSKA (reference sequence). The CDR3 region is CSGGRSSYEQYF. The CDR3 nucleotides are TGCAGTGGAGGGAGGAGCTCCTACGAGCAGTACTTC.

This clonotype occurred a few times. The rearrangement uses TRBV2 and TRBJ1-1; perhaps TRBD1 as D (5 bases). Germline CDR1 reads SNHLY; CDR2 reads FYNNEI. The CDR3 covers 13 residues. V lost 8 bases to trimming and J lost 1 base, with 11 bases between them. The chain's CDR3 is CASGDSGNTEAFF. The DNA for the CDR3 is TGTGCCAGCGGAGACAGCGGGAACACTGAAGCTTTCTTT.

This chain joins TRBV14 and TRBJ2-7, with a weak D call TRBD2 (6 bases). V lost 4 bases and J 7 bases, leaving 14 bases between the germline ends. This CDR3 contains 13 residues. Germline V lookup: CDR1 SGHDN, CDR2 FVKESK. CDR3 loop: CASSPPPGREQYF. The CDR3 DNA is TGTGCCAGCAGCCCTCCGCCAGGGAGGGAGCAGTACTTC.

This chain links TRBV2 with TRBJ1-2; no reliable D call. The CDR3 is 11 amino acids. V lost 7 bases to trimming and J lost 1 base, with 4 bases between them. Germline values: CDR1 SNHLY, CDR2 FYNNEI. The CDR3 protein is CASNINYGYTF. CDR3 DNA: TGTGCCAGCAATATTAACTATGGCTACACCTTC.

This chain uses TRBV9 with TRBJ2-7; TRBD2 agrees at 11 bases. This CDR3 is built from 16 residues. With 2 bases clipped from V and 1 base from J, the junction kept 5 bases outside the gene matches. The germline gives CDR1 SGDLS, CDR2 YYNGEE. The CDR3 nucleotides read TGTGCCAGCAGCGTGGCCGGGACTAGCGGATCCTACGAGCAGTACTTC. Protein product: CASSVAGTSGSYEQYF. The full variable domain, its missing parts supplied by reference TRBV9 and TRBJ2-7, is DSGVTQTPKHLITATGQRVTLRCSPRSGDLSVYWYQQSLDQGLQFLIQYYNGEERAKGNILERFSAQQFPDLHSELNLSSLELGDSALYFCASSVAGTSGSYEQYFGPGTRLTVT.

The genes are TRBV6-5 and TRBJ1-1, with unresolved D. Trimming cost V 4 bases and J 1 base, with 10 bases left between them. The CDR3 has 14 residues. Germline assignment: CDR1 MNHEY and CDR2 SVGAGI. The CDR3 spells CASSSVDGNTEAFF. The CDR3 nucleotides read TGTGCCAGCAGTTCCGTGGACGGGAACACTGAAGCTTTCTTT.

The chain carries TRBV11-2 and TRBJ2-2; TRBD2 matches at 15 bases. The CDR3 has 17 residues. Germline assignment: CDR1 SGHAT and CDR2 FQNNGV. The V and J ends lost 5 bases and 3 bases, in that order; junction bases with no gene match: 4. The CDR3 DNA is TGTGCCAGCAGCCGGACTAGCGGGAGGGCCGACACCGGGGAGCTGTTTTTT. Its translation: CASSRTSGRADTGELFF.

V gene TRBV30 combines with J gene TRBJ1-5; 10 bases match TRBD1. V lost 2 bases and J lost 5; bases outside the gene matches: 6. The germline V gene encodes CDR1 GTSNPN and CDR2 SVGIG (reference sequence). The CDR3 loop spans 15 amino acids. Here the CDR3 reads CAWSIGTGVDQPQHF. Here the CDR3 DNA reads TGTGCCTGGAGTATAGGGACAGGGGTGGATCAGCCCCAGCATTTT.

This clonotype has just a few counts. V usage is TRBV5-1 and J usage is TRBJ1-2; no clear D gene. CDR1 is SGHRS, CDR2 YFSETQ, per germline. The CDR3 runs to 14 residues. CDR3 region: CPQQQRAYHYGYTF. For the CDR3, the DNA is TGCCCCCAGCAGCAGAGGGCATACCACTATGGCTACACCTTC.

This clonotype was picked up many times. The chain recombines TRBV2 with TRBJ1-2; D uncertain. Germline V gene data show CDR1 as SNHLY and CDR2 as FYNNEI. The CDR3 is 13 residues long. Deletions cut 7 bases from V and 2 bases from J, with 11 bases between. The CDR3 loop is CASNLRANYGYTF. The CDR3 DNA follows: TGTGCCAGCAACCTGAGGGCGAACTATGGCTACACCTTC.

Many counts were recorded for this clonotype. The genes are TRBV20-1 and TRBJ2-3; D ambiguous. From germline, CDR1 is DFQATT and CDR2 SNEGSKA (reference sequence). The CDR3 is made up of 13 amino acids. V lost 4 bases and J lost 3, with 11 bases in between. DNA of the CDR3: TGCAGTGCTATGCGACGGGCAACAGATACGCAGTATTTT. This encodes CSAMRRATDTQYF.

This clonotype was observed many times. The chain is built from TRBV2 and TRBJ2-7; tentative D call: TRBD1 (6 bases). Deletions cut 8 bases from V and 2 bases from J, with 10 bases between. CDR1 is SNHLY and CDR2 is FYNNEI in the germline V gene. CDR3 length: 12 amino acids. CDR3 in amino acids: CASQDSPYEQYF. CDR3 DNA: TGTGCCAGCCAGGACAGCCCCTACGAGCAGTACTTC. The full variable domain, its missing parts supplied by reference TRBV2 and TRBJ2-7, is EPEVTQTPSHQVTQMGQEVILRCVPISNHLYFYWYRQILGQKVEFLVSFYNNEISEKSEIFDDQFSVERPDGSNFTLKIRSTKLEDSAMYFCASQDSPYEQYFGPGTRLTVT.

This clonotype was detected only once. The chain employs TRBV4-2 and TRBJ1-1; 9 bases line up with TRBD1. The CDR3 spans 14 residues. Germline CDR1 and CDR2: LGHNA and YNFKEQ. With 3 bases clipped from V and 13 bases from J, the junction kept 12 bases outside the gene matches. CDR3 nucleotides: TGTGCCAGCAGCCAGCCTACAGGGGGCCCATCCGTTTTCTTT. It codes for CASSQPTGGPSVFF.

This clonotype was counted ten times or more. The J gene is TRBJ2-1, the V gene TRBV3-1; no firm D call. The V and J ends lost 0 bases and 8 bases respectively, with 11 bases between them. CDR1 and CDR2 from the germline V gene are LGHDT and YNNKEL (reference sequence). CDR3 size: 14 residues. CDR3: CASSQDHRFDEQFF. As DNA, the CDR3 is TGTGCCAGCAGCCAAGATCATCGGTTCGATGAGCAGTTCTTC.

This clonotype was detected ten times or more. Here the CDR3 reads CASSLDGSGRTVEQFF. CDR3 sequence (DNA): TGTGCCAGCAGCTTGGATGGTAGCGGGAGGACGGTTGAGCAGTTCTTC. The J gene is TRBJ2-1, the V gene TRBV11-2, with 10 bases lining up with TRBD2. V shed 3 bases, J shed 9 bases, and the junction held 11 bases outside the gene matches. Germline V lookup: CDR1 SGHAT, CDR2 FQNNGV. CDR3 length: 16 amino acids. Full variable domain (remainder filled in from reference TRBV11-2 and TRBJ2-1): EAGVAQSPRYKIIEKRQSVAFWCNPISGHATLYWYQQILGQGPKLLIQFQNNGVVDDSQLPKDRFSAERLKGVDSTLKIQPAKLEDSAVYLCASSLDGSGRTVEQFFGPGTRLTVL.

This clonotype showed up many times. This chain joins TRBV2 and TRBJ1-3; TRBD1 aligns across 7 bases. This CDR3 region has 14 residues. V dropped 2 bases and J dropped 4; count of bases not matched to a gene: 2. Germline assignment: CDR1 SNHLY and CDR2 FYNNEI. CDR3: CASSELDRGNTIYF. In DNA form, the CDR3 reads TGTGCCAGCAGTGAATTGGACAGGGGAAACACCATATATTTT.

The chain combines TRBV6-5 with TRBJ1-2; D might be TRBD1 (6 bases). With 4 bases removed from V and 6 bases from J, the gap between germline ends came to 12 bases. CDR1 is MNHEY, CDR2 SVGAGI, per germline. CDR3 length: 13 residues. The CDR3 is CASSFPDRNGYTF. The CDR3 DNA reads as TGTGCCAGCAGTTTCCCCGACAGGAATGGCTACACCTTC.